What follows are 21 T cell receptor beta chains derived from one specimen sequenced in a study of blood T cells in healthy people across ages. Primers used in a second PCR of roughly 6 to 12 cycles were a sample-barcoded 5' primer and a J-beta primer mix. MiXCR, run by TCRdb on the 5' RACE reads, gives a single entry per CDR3 protein. The sample lists 2 million or so distinct CDR3 sequences; roughly 52% were seen once. Material: blood. The receptor set was obtained from a woman aged 40 to 50 in good health.

This clonotype turned up a few times. The rearrangement uses TRBV7-2 and TRBJ1-5; D remains unclear. CDR3 length: 15 residues. Trimming removed 5 bases from V and 2 bases from J, with 13 bases in between. The germline V gene encodes CDR1 SGHTA and CDR2 FQGNSA. The CDR3, as DNA: TGTGCCAGCAGCCCCGAAACATATGGCAATCAGCCCCAGCATTTT. Its protein is CASSPETYGNQPQHF. Full variable domain (outside the CDR3, taken from reference TRBV7-2 and TRBJ1-5): GAGVSQSPSNKVTEKGKDVELRCDPISGHTALYWYRQSLGQGLEFLIYFQGNSAPDKSGLPSDRFSAERTGGSVSTLTIQRTQQEDSAVYLCASSPETYGNQPQHFGDGTRLSIL.

J is TRBJ2-4 and V is TRBV5-6; no definite D call. Between the trimmed V and J ends, which lost 3 bases and 4 bases, there was a span of 14 bases. CDR3 length: 15 amino acids. Germline lookup yields CDR1 SGHDT and CDR2 YYEEEE. The chain's CDR3 is CASSSPLDPKNIQYF. CDR3 DNA sequence: TGTGCCAGCAGCTCACCCCTAGATCCAAAAAACATTCAGTACTTC.

This chain links TRBV19 with TRBJ1-5; D is uncertain. In germline, CDR1 is LNHDA, CDR2 SQIVND (reference sequence). This CDR3 is 14 amino acids long. Deletions cut 1 base from V and 4 bases from J, with 8 bases between. CDR3 in DNA: TGTGCCAGTAGTATAGTAAGAACTAATCAGCCCCAGCATTTT. Its protein product is CASSIVRTNQPQHF.

This clonotype was recorded only once. A much larger clone lies one base from this, so it may be a read error. J is TRBJ2-7 and V is TRBV29-1; TRBD2 aligns across 12 bases. V shed 1 base, J shed 7 bases, and the junction held 11 bases outside the gene matches. In germline, CDR1 is SQVTM, CDR2 ANQGSEA. The CDR3 is made up of 16 amino acids. This CDR3 reads CSVEGSRLAGDNEQYF. CDR3 coding DNA: TGCAGCGTTGAAGGCTCTCGACTAGCGGGGGACAATGAGCAGTACTTC.

The chain is built from TRBV7-9 and TRBJ2-5; 7 bases line up with TRBD1. CDR1 SEHNR and CDR2 FQNEAQ come from the germline V gene (reference sequence). Unmatched junction bases numbered 2, after V lost 3 bases and J lost 4 bases. The CDR3 length is 13 residues. As DNA, the CDR3 is TGTGCCAGCAGCTTTACAGGGGCAGAGACCCAGTACTTC. Protein: CASSFTGAETQYF.

The chain has TRBV7-9 and TRBJ2-5; D perhaps matches TRBD1 (5 bases). The germline V gene has CDR1 SEHNR and CDR2 FQNEAQ (reference sequence). This CDR3 has 15 residues. Trimming stripped 4 bases from V and 2 bases from J, with 14 bases between. In DNA form, the CDR3 reads TGTGCCAGCAGCTCAAGAAGGGGTACACAAGAGACCCAGTACTTC. It translates to CASSSRRGTQETQYF.

The chain employs TRBV4-1 and TRBJ2-3; D unresolved. CDR3 size: 13 residues. In germline, CDR1 is MGHRA, CDR2 YSYEKL. Trimming took 4 bases from V and 2 from J, leaving 7 bases between them. The CDR3 DNA is TGCGCCAGCAGCCTCCCTTTCACAGATACGCAGTATTTT. Translating gives CASSLPFTDTQYF.

The chain joins TRBV28 to TRBJ2-4, with 9 bases lining up with TRBD1. CDR3 length: 15 residues. Germline loops: CDR1 MDHEN, CDR2 SYDVKM. The trim removed 4 bases at V and 8 bases at J, leaving 9 bases unmatched. The chain's CDR3 is CASSSPGTGQHIQYF. CDR3 in DNA: TGTGCCAGCAGTTCCCCCGGGACAGGGCAGCACATTCAGTACTTC.

This clonotype was seen a few times. The V call is TRBV7-3, the J call TRBJ2-3; D not certain. This CDR3 region has 14 residues. V dropped 4 bases and J dropped 1 base, with 9 bases sitting between them. Germline loops: CDR1 SGHTA, CDR2 FQGTGA. As DNA, the CDR3 is TGTGCCAGCAGCTCCTCCTCTGGCACAGATACGCAGTATTTT. It translates to CASSSSSGTDTQYF. Together with reference TRBV7-3 and TRBJ2-3, the CDR3 gives the full variable domain: GAGVSQTPSNKVTEKGKYVELRCDPISGHTALYWYRQSLGQGPEFLIYFQGTGAADDSGLPNDRFFAVRPEGSVSTLKIQRTERGDSAVYLCASSSSSGTDTQYFGPGTRLTVL.

V gene TRBV10-1 combines with J gene TRBJ2-7; no reliable D call. The ends were cut back, 7 bases at V and 7 bases at J, with 20 bases in the middle. The germline CDR1 and CDR2 sequences are WNHNN and SYGVQD (reference sequence). This CDR3 is built from 14 residues. For the CDR3, the DNA is TGCGCCAGCATCCCCCCTGTGTCGAGGTGGGAGCAGTACTTC. This gives the protein CASIPPVSRWEQYF.

This clonotype was detected a few times. The chain combines TRBV4-3 with TRBJ2-1; TRBD2 matches 13 bases. V lost 2 bases and J lost 10; bases outside the gene matches: 17. Germline V gene data show CDR1 as LGHNA and CDR2 as YSLEER. This CDR3 contains 19 residues. CDR3 nucleotides: TGCGCCAGCAGCCAAACTAGCGGGGGGGCCCGTTATTCGTTCGGAGAGCAGTTCTTC. It translates to CASSQTSGGARYSFGEQFF.

This clonotype turned up a few times. The chain is built from TRBV6-2 or TRBV6-3 and TRBJ2-1; 10 positions match TRBD2. The CDR3 runs 16 residues. Germline trimming cut 0 bases from V and 8 bases from J; bases unmatched to any gene: 7. Germline CDR1 reads MNHEY; CDR2 reads SVGEGT. The CDR3 DNA is TGTGCCAGCAGTTACTCTAGGCTAGCGGGGGAGGATGAGCAGTTCTTC. This sequence encodes CASSYSRLAGEDEQFF.

The rearrangement joins TRBV28 to TRBJ1-2, with 8 bases fitting TRBD1. Germline V gene lookup returns CDR1 MDHEN and CDR2 SYDVKM. The CDR3 is 14 amino acids. J was trimmed by 10 bases and V by 8 bases; bases with no gene match: 15. For the CDR3, the DNA is TGTGCCAGCGAACTGACAGGGGCCCCTTTCTCCTACACCTTC. As protein: CASELTGAPFSYTF.

Comments on this clonotype: One end of the junction does not line up with germline, which may come from a read error. The chain has TRBV20-1 and TRBJ2-5; D perhaps matches TRBD1 (6 bases). Germline V lookup: CDR1 DFQATT, CDR2 SNEGSKA (reference sequence). CDR3 size: 12 residues. The CDR3 reads CSTRKDRNEQYF. The CDR3 nucleotides are TGCAGTACTAGAAAGGACAGAAATGAGCAGTACTTC.

Notes on this clonotype: A much larger clonotype is one base distant, so this may be a read error. The rearrangement uses TRBV6-5 and TRBJ2-3; possibly TRBD2 for D (6 bases). Trimming pared 0 bases from V and 8 bases from J, leaving 6 bases between. The CDR3 spans 12 residues. CDR1 MNHEY and CDR2 SVGAGI come from the germline V gene. The CDR3 reads CASSYSGGTQYF. CDR3 sequence (DNA): TGTGCCAGCAGTTACTCGGGGGGTACGCAGTATTTT.

The sample holds a few counts of this clonotype. The rearrangement joins TRBV7-2 to TRBJ2-4; D tentatively reads TRBD1 or TRBD2 (5 bases each). The J call may be in error: the DNA end matches TRBJ2-7 better. CDR1 is SGHTA and CDR2 is FQGNSA in the germline V gene. This CDR3 spans 14 amino acids. CDR3 in amino acids: CASSSGPGIDEQYF. The CDR3 DNA sequence: TGTGCCAGCAGCTCGGGACCGGGAATTGACGAGCAGTACTTC.

This clonotype was recorded a few times. The CDR3 DNA reads as TGTGCCAGCAGCTCTCTGAGGGGGGTCTACAATGAGCAGTTCTTC. Its translation: CASSSLRGVYNEQFF. The genes are TRBV7-9 and TRBJ2-1; either TRBD1 or TRBD2 may fit D (6 bases each). This CDR3 spans 15 amino acids. V lost 4 bases to trimming and J lost 3 bases, with 13 bases between them. Germline V gene data show CDR1 as SEHNR and CDR2 as FQNEAQ (reference sequence).

This clonotype occurred a few times. The rearrangement links TRBV12-3 or TRBV12-4 to TRBJ1-2; the D gene is possibly TRBD1 (5 bases). V lost 6 bases and J lost 3, with 14 bases in between. The CDR3 length is 14 residues. The CDR3 DNA reads TGTGCCAGCAGCCCTCGGGGCAGCTACTATGGCTACACCTTC. It encodes CASSPRGSYYGYTF.

This clonotype was observed a few times. The chain employs TRBV6-6 and TRBJ2-5, with 7 positions matching TRBD1. Judging by the DNA end, TRBJ2-7 fits better; the J call may be wrong. The CDR3 contains 16 residues. Germline values: CDR1 MNHNY, CDR2 SVGAGI (reference sequence). The CDR3 loop reads CASSYSSLGGLDEQYF. CDR3 in DNA: TGTGCCAGCAGTTACTCGAGCTTAGGGGGCTTAGACGAGCAGTACTTC.

The chain couples TRBV7-9 to TRBJ2-3; D might be TRBD1 (6 bases). V was pared by 9 bases and J by 2 bases, with 15 bases between. The CDR3 has 14 residues. The germline gives CDR1 SEHNR, CDR2 FQNEAQ (reference sequence). The CDR3 nucleotides are TGTGCCAGGACCCGGGACACAGACACAGATACGCAGTATTTT. This gives the protein CARTRDTDTDTQYF.

The chain is built from TRBV7-9 and TRBJ1-4; TRBD1 aligns across 8 bases. The V segment lost 2 bases and the J segment 5 bases; nucleotides outside the gene matches: 4. Germline V CDR1 and CDR2: SEHNR, FQNEAQ (reference sequence). The CDR3 sequence is 15 residues long. The CDR3: CASSLQGALNEKLFF. CDR3 nucleotide sequence: TGTGCCAGCAGCTTACAGGGGGCGCTCAATGAAAAACTGTTTTTT.